Shown below are 23 T cell receptor beta chains from a single sample sequenced in a study of blood T cell repertoires in COVID-19. The repertoire was sequenced with immunoSEQ multiplex PCR; TCRdb's copy has only in-frame clones and lacks some. The repertoire has about 350,000 clones, 85% to 90% of them found once; the top ten carry under 6.5%. What was sequenced was peripheral blood. The receptor source for this set is a woman between 50 and 59 years old with COVID-19, enrolled during active disease.

The chain links TRBV27 to TRBJ2-1; 12 nucleotides match TRBD2. The CDR3 is made up of 19 amino acids. The junction had 14 bases not matched to a gene; V was cut back by 6 bases and J by 2 bases. CDR1 and CDR2 from the germline V gene are MNHEY and SMNVEV (reference sequence). The CDR3 sequence is CASSQTTGGLAGTYNEQFF. The DNA for the CDR3 is TGTGCCAGCAGCCAAACGACCGGTGGACTAGCGGGGACCTACAATGAGCAGTTCTTC.

Only a few counts were recorded for this clone. The chain carries TRBV7-2 and TRBJ1-6; 7 nucleotides match TRBD1. The CDR3 has 15 amino acids. The J segment lost 5 bases and the V segment lost 5 bases, leaving 6 bases of the junction unmatched. Germline V gene data show CDR1 as SGHTA and CDR2 as FQGNSA. CDR3 nucleotides: TGTGCCAGCAGCAAAAGGACAGGCGATAATTCACCCCTCCACTTT. Protein product: CASSKRTGDNSPLHF. The variable domain in full, with the rest retrieved from reference TRBV7-2 and TRBJ1-6, is GAGVSQSPSNKVTEKGKDVELRCDPISGHTALYWYRQSLGQGLEFLIYFQGNSAPDKSGLPSDRFSAERTGGSVSTLTIQRTQQEDSAVYLCASSKRTGDNSPLHFGNGTRLTVT.

The chain carries TRBV4-1 and TRBJ2-3, with 9 bases identical to TRBD2. V was clipped by 4 bases and J by 8 bases; unmatched bases: 16. The CDR3 has 17 amino acids. CDR1 MGHRA and CDR2 YSYEKL come from the germline V gene. The chain's CDR3 is CASSPAPEAGGGGTQYF. In nucleotides, the CDR3 is TGCGCCAGCAGCCCAGCTCCCGAAGCGGGAGGCGGGGGTACGCAGTATTTT.

DNA for the CDR3: TGTGCCAGCAGCTCCCCGGGACTAGCGTTCAATGTATCCTACGAGCAGTACTTC. This sequence encodes CASSSPGLAFNVSYEQYF. The V gene is TRBV5-4, the J gene TRBJ2-7; 10 bases fit TRBD2. The CDR3 has 18 amino acids. Germline CDR1 SGHNT, CDR2 YYREEE (reference sequence). The V gene end was trimmed by 3 bases and the J gene end by 1 base; junction bases not matched to a gene: 13. The full variable domain, in which reference TRBV5-4 and TRBJ2-7 provide the parts outside the CDR3, is ETGVTQSPTHLIKTRGQQVTLRCSSQSGHNTVSWYQQALGQGPQFIFQYYREEENGRGNFPPRFSGLQFPNYSSELNVNALELDDSALYLCASSSPGLAFNVSYEQYFGPGTRLTVT.

The rearrangement uses TRBV27 and TRBJ1-2, with TRBD1 matching 8 bases. The CDR3 runs to 13 residues. Germline V CDR1 and CDR2: MNHEY, SMNVEV (reference sequence). The V gene end was trimmed by 8 bases and the J gene end by 3 bases; junction bases not matched to a gene: 5. The CDR3 DNA is TGTGCCAGCTCGACAGGGGACTACTATGGCTACACCTTC. As protein: CASSTGDYYGYTF.

The rearrangement uses TRBV19 and TRBJ2-1, with 14 bases that match TRBD2. With V trimmed by 5 bases and J by 7 bases, 7 bases remained unmatched. Germline lookup yields CDR1 LNHDA and CDR2 SQIVND (reference sequence). The CDR3 spans 16 residues. CDR3 residues: CASSPRGTSGRNEQFF. The CDR3 DNA reads as TGTGCCAGTAGTCCTCGGGGGACTAGCGGGAGAAATGAGCAGTTCTTC.

This clone has just one count. This chain joins TRBV5-1 and TRBJ1-1; D gene unclear. The CDR3 totals 14 residues. The germline gives CDR1 SGHRS, CDR2 YFSETQ. V lost 4 bases and J 1 base, leaving 11 bases between the germline ends. The CDR3 protein is CASSIPGENTEAFF. The DNA of the CDR3 is TGCGCCAGCAGCATCCCCGGGGAGAACACTGAAGCTTTCTTT.

The chain joins TRBV2 to TRBJ2-5, with 11 bases identical to TRBD2. The trim removed 2 bases at V and 4 bases at J, leaving 9 bases unmatched. This CDR3 is 17 amino acids long. Germline V lookup: CDR1 SNHLY, CDR2 FYNNEI. This chain's CDR3 is CASSEIGLAGGGETQYF. CDR3 nucleotides: TGTGCCAGCAGTGAAATTGGGCTAGCGGGAGGAGGAGAGACCCAGTACTTC. The full variable domain, rest sourced from reference TRBV2 and TRBJ2-5, is EPEVTQTPSHQVTQMGQEVILRCVPISNHLYFYWYRQILGQKVEFLVSFYNNEISEKSEIFDDQFSVERPDGSNFTLKIRSTKLEDSAMYFCASSEIGLAGGGETQYFGPGTRLLVL.

This clone was observed once. The chain uses TRBV5-1 and TRBJ1-3; D is ambiguous. The V gene lost 8 bases and the J gene lost 0 bases, with 21 bases spanning the gap. Per the germline V gene, CDR1 is SGHRS and CDR2 is YFSETQ. The CDR3 length is 17 residues. The CDR3 loop is CASQPLGGIYSGNTIYF. CDR3 in DNA: TGCGCCAGTCAGCCATTAGGAGGAATCTACTCTGGAAACACCATATATTTT.

The chain couples TRBV27 to TRBJ2-5; 7 bases map to TRBD1. The length of the CDR3 is 14 residues. Looked up from germline, CDR1 is MNHEY and CDR2 is SMNVEV (reference sequence). V was pared by 4 bases and J by 4 bases, with 6 bases of the junction left unmatched. CDR3 bases: TGTGCCAGCAGTTCCGGGACAGATCGAGAGACCCAGTACTTC. Translating it yields CASSSGTDRETQYF.

The rearrangement uses TRBV5-8 and TRBJ2-7; a weak D match, TRBD2 (5 bases). This CDR3 has 14 residues. Germline CDR1 and CDR2: SGHTS and YDEGEE. Between the trimmed V and J ends, which lost 0 bases and 6 bases, there was a span of 13 bases. Written as DNA, the CDR3 is TGTGCCAGCAGCTTGGTCGCTACTAGGGTCGAGCAGTACTTC. The encoded protein is CASSLVATRVEQYF.

At least ten counts were recorded for this clone. V gene TRBV4-2 combines with J gene TRBJ2-7; D gene uncertain. This CDR3 comprises 14 residues. In germline, CDR1 is LGHNA, CDR2 YNFKEQ. V was cut by 0 bases and J by 3 bases, with 9 bases left in between. The CDR3 region is CASSQDEAGYEQYF. The CDR3 coding sequence is TGTGCCAGCAGCCAAGATGAAGCTGGCTACGAGCAGTACTTC.

The rearrangement joins TRBV6-5 to TRBJ1-3; 10 nucleotides line up with TRBD1. Germline CDR1 and CDR2: MNHEY and SVGAGI. This CDR3 has 15 residues. The J segment lost 2 bases and the V segment lost 7 bases, leaving 5 bases of the junction unmatched. Here the CDR3 reads CASTTTGGAGNTIYF. The CDR3 DNA reads as TGTGCCAGCACTACGACAGGGGGCGCTGGAAACACCATATATTTT.

This sequence joins TRBV7-3 and TRBJ2-1, with TRBD2 matching 7 bases. This CDR3 is built from 16 residues. The J segment lost 2 bases and the V segment lost 5 bases, leaving 9 bases of the junction unmatched. Germline V gene data show CDR1 as SGHTA and CDR2 as FQGTGA. The CDR3: CASSRIPGGAYNEQFF. The CDR3 DNA follows: TGTGCCAGCAGCCGAATACCTGGGGGGGCCTACAATGAGCAGTTCTTC. Complete variable domain (other parts from reference TRBV7-3 and TRBJ2-1): GAGVSQTPSNKVTEKGKYVELRCDPISGHTALYWYRQSLGQGPEFLIYFQGTGAADDSGLPNDRFFAVRPEGSVSTLKIQRTERGDSAVYLCASSRIPGGAYNEQFFGPGTRLTVL.

The genes are TRBV7-6 and TRBJ2-7; 12 nucleotides line up with TRBD2. CDR1 and CDR2 from the germline V gene are SGHVS and FNYEAQ. V gave up 5 bases and J gave up 0 bases; unmatched junction bases: 2. This CDR3 contains 15 residues. As DNA, the CDR3 is TGTGCCAGCAGCGAGGGACTAGCGGGCTCCTACGAGCAGTACTTC. Protein: CASSEGLAGSYEQYF.

This sequence joins TRBV11-2 and TRBJ2-1; possible D gene TRBD2, 5 bases. Trimming shortened V by 4 bases and J by 12 bases, and 13 bases separated the two germline ends. The germline gives CDR1 SGHAT, CDR2 FQNNGV. The CDR3 has 12 amino acids. The CDR3 DNA follows: TGTGCCAGCAGCTCCCGGGGTGATCTGCAGTTCTTC. Translation: CASSSRGDLQFF.

The rearrangement links TRBV19 to TRBJ2-1, with D unclear. Germline lookup yields CDR1 LNHDA and CDR2 SQIVND (reference sequence). The CDR3 runs 13 residues. V was shortened by 6 bases and J by 0 bases, with 6 bases between the two germline ends. CDR3 in amino acids: CASRMSSYNEQFF. The CDR3 nucleotides are TGTGCCAGTAGGATGAGCTCCTACAATGAGCAGTTCTTC.

The chain couples TRBV6-5 to TRBJ2-7, with a possible D match to TRBD2 (6 bases). Germline loops: CDR1 MNHEY, CDR2 SVGAGI. The CDR3 has 15 residues. V was trimmed by 6 bases and J by 3 bases, leaving 18 bases between them. This CDR3 reads CASSWDSSGYYEQYF. In DNA, the CDR3 is TGTGCCAGCAGCTGGGACTCCTCGGGCTACTACGAGCAGTACTTC.

V and J are TRBV5-1 and TRBJ2-7; 8 bases align to TRBD2. This CDR3 is 17 amino acids long. The germline V gene has CDR1 SGHRS and CDR2 YFSETQ. The junction had 10 bases not matched to a gene; V was cut back by 0 bases and J by 2 bases. CDR3: CASSLDLGAGGPYEQYF. Written as DNA, the CDR3 is TGCGCCAGCAGCTTGGACCTAGGTGCGGGAGGACCCTACGAGCAGTACTTC.

This sequence joins TRBV11-3 and TRBJ1-1; D is perhaps TRBD1 (6 bases). The germline V gene has CDR1 SGHNT and CDR2 YENEEA. Trimming removed 3 bases from V and 1 base from J, with 12 bases in between. CDR3 length: 15 residues. The CDR3 DNA reads TGTGCCAGCAGCTTCTGGACAGAAAAGAACACTGAAGCTTTCTTT. Amino acid sequence: CASSFWTEKNTEAFF.

The chain couples TRBV3-1 (or the pseudogene TRBV3-2) to TRBJ2-3; 10 bases align to TRBD2. Germline CDR1 LGHDT, CDR2 YNNKEL (reference sequence). The CDR3 length is 15 residues. V lost 3 bases and J lost 6; bases outside the gene matches: 6. The CDR3 nucleotides read TGTGCCAGCAGCCAGTTAGCGGGAGGATCGGATACGCAGTATTTT. Protein product: CASSQLAGGSDTQYF.

The rearrangement joins TRBV3-1 (or the pseudogene TRBV3-2) to TRBJ1-2; 7 bases are a match to TRBD1. The CDR3 is 15 residues long. Germline CDR1 is LGHDT and CDR2 is YNNKEL (reference sequence). Germline trimming cut 3 bases from V and 6 bases from J; bases unmatched to any gene: 10. In DNA form, the CDR3 reads TGTGCCAGCAGCCACGGTGGAGGGGGCCCCAATGGCTACACCTTC. Protein product: CASSHGGGGPNGYTF.

The genes are TRBV3-1 (or the pseudogene TRBV3-2) and TRBJ1-2, with TRBD1 identical over 11 bases. The germline V gene encodes CDR1 LGHDT and CDR2 YNNKEL (reference sequence). The CDR3 totals 18 residues. V shed 3 bases, J shed 6 bases, and the junction held 15 bases outside the gene matches. The DNA for the CDR3 is TGTGCCAGCAGCCATCTCGGGAGCGGGACAGGGGGTTTTGATGGCTACACCTTC. Translation gives CASSHLGSGTGGFDGYTF.